Presented here are 5 T cell receptor beta chains from one specimen sequenced in a study of metastatic and nonmetastatic thyroid tumors. All patients were untreated before thyroid surgery. TCRdb reassembled clones from the PCR reads with MiXCR. The sample includes about 69,000 clones, 11% to 15% of them seen just once. Sequenced sample: blood. The receptor source for this set is a male donor with papillary thyroid cancer or a benign thyroid nodule (not recorded which). Some clones in this sample may be carry-over from other donors' samples.

Many counts were recorded for this clone. The chain carries TRBV6-1 and TRBJ1-2; D gene ambiguous. The CDR3 is 14 amino acids. Germline CDR1 reads MNHNS; CDR2 reads SASEGT. V was pared by 5 bases and J by 4 bases, with 14 bases between. CDR3 nucleotide sequence: TGTGCCAGCAGTTTAGCAGAATCTAGCTATGGCTACACCTTC. This gives the protein CASSLAESSYGYTF.

The sample holds a few counts of this clone. This sequence may be a read error, since a much larger clone differs from it by one base. V gene TRBV10-3 combines with J gene TRBJ2-5, with 7 bases fitting TRBD2. This CDR3 region has 16 residues. V shed 4 bases and J 5 bases; nucleotides not matched to a gene: 13. Germline V gene sequence: CDR1 ENHRY, CDR2 SYGVKD. The CDR3: CAISGEGGRGCETQYF. The CDR3 DNA follows: TGTGCCATCAGTGGGGAGGGCGGGAGAGGATGTGAGACCCAGTACTTC.

This clone was detected ten times or more. The J gene is TRBJ2-1, the V gene TRBV11-2; D may be TRBD2 (6 bases). In germline, CDR1 is SGHAT, CDR2 FQNNGV. This CDR3 has 15 amino acids. Trimming shortened V by 7 bases and J by 4 bases, and 17 bases separated the two germline ends. CDR3: CASTRETAIYNEQFF. CDR3 bases: TGTGCCAGCACTCGGGAGACAGCGATTTACAATGAGCAGTTCTTC.

The CDR3: CASSLAGGRGDTQYF. In nucleotides, the CDR3 is TGTGCCAGCAGCTTGGCAGGGGGCAGGGGAGATACGCAGTATTTT. The rearrangement joins TRBV5-8 to TRBJ2-3, with 8 bases lining up with TRBD1. Losses at the gene ends were 0 bases for V and 5 bases for J; bases not matched to a gene: 5. This CDR3 comprises 15 residues. CDR1 SGHTS and CDR2 YDEGEE come from the germline V gene.

This clone was counted a few times. An end of the junction differs from the germline gene, which may be a read error. The J gene is TRBJ2-3, the V gene TRBV27, with TRBD2 identical over 8 bases. The CDR3 spans 17 residues. CDR1 and CDR2 (germline): MNHEY, SMNVEV (reference sequence). CDR3 coding DNA: TGTGCCAGCATTATTAGGCCGGGACTAGGTAGCACATATACGCAGTATTTT. Protein sequence: CASIIRPGLGSTYTQYF.